A selection of T cell receptor beta chains follows, all from one sample in a study of T cell repertoires in cytomegalovirus infection. TCRdb re-analysed the reads in MiXCR, keeping a single row per CDR3 protein. Among roughly 200,000 distinct CDR3 sequences listed, roughly a sixth were seen once. Sequencing input: CD8+ T cells from PBMCs. All receptors derive from a human donor in good health (CMV status not recorded). Some clones in this sample may be carry-over from other donors' samples. Each CDR3 is given without its conserved first and last residue. Clone sizes are given selectively: once, few, many, or a class where the clone is expanded.

J,length,V,size,CDR3
TRBJ2-2,14,TRBV15,few,ATSVKGGRNTGELF
TRBJ2-7,13,TRBV7-9,few,ASSSPDRGRDEQY
TRBJ1-3,15,TRBV7-8,.,ASSLGGTRVRGNTIY
TRBJ2-7,12,TRBV7-9,.,ASSPRGGNYEQY
TRBJ2-7,12,TRBV30,many,AWSVSGGSYEQY
TRBJ2-7,13,TRBV11-1,few,ASSATGPTPLEQY
TRBJ2-3,15,TRBV13,few,ASSLGLAGGSTDTQY
TRBJ2-3,14,TRBV9,many,ASSGVSWGGTDTQY
TRBJ2-1,12,TRBV4-3,.,ASSPRTGYNEQF
TRBJ1-2,13,TRBV7-3,few,ASSPVEGSVNGYT
TRBJ1-2,13,TRBV7-2,few,ASSMVGQVNRGYT
TRBJ2-7,14,TRBV20-1,.,SARGVMLPAAYEQY
TRBJ1-2,11,TRBV12-5,few,ASGPDSQDGYT
TRBJ2-1,13,TRBV14,.,ASSQDSGWGNEQF
TRBJ2-7,9,TRBV7-8,.,ASSIQGEQY
TRBJ2-1,14,TRBV7-9,.,ASSLGKGMVVGEQF
TRBJ2-7,12,TRBV29-1,few,SVKRTGNSYEQY
TRBJ2-4,13,TRBV7-2,few,ASSLGRGMQNIQY
TRBJ2-5,13,TRBV7-2,few,ASSLLTSGEETQY
TRBJ2-7,9,TRBV20-1,.,SARDPSRSY
TRBJ2-2,12,TRBV6-5,.,ASRDRGGDGELF
TRBJ2-7,14,TRBV28,.,ASSHGRTGGQYEQY
TRBJ1-5,15,TRBV7-2,few,ASSLEGRGRINQPQH
TRBJ2-7,12,TRBV12-3/TRBV12-4,few,ASSSQDRGYEQY
TRBJ2-2,18,TRBV4-3,.,ASSQDINLAGGPNTGELF
TRBJ2-7,9,TRBV25-1,.,ASSVAGEQY
TRBJ2-2,11,TRBV6-5,.,ASSYGVTGELF
TRBJ2-1,9,TRBV28,once,ASSPRNEQF